This TCR beta chain was documented in a study of T-cell memory formation after mild COVID-19. This clonotype was counted only a few times. From the 5' RACE reads, TCRdb called clonotypes with MiXCR, one entry per CDR3 protein. The table shows just over 400,000 distinct CDR3 sequences, with about 22% occurring only once. The CDR3 extends over 15 amino acids. Trimming stripped 0 bases from V and 1 base from J, with 8 bases between. Germline CDR1 reads SGDLS; CDR2 reads YYNGEE. The chain is built from TRBV9 and TRBJ2-1, with D unclear. This TCR was recovered from an adult woman who had mild COVID-19 (a few samples of this study predate the infection). Cell type and time point are not known. The sequencing sample was made of PBMCs or a T cell subset sorted from them (not recorded which). CDR3 sequence (DNA): TGTGCCAGCAGCGTAGCGGGCGCGTCCTACAATGAGCAGTTCTTC. This codes for CASSVAGASYNEQFF. Looking up the rest from reference TRBV9 and TRBJ2-1 gives the full variable domain: DSGVTQTPKHLITATGQRVTLRCSPRSGDLSVYWYQQSLDQGLQFLIQYYNGEERAKGNILERFSAQQFPDLHSELNLSSLELGDSALYFCASSVAGASYNEQFFGPGTRLTVL.